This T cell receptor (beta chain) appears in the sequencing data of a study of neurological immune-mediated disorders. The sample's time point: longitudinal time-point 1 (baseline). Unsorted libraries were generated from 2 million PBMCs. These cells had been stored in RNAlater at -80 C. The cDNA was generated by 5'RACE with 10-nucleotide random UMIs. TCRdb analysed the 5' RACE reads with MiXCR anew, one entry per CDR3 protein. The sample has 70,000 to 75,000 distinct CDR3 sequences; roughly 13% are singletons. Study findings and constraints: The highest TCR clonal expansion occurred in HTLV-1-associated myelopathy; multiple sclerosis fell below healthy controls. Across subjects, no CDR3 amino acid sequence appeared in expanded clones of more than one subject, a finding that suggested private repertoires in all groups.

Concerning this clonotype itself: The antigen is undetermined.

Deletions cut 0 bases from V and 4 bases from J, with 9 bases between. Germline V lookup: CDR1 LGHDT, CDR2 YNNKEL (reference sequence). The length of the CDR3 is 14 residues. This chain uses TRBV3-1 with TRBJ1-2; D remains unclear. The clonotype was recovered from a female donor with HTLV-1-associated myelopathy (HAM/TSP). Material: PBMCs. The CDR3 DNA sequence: TGTGCCAGCAGCCAAGACTTAGGGTTCTATGGCTACACCTTC. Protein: CASSQDLGFYGYTF.